Listed below are T cell receptor beta chains from one sample, sequenced in a study of early T cells in non-severe SARS-CoV-2 infection. TCRdb re-analysed the 5' RACE reads in MiXCR, keeping a single row per CDR3 protein. The table lists about 25,000 distinct CDR3 sequences, around 4.5% of them singletons, with over 9.5% in the top ten. Sequenced: whole blood. The receptors were sampled from an adult who was a healthcare worker with PCR-confirmed SARS-CoV-2 infection or an uninfected control (not recorded which). CDR3s include the opening cysteine and the closing phenylalanine or tryptophan. The order of the fields is CDR3 DNA, CDR3 protein, V gene, J gene, clone size, D gene. A D gene is named only where the DNA matches it firmly. Where a row states a size, it is once, few, many or the class of an expanded clone; other rows omit it.

DNA: TGTGCCAGCAGCCCGTTGGGGCTGGGGAATGAAAAACTGTTTTTT
CDR3: CASSPLGLGNEKLFF
V: TRBV11-2
J: TRBJ1-4
size: many
D: .

DNA: TGTGCCAGCAGCCCGACAGACGGGGGTCAGCCCCAGCATTTT
CDR3: CASSPTDGGQPQHF
V: TRBV11-2
J: TRBJ1-5
size: .
D: .

DNA: TGCAGTGCTAGAGAGACCTTGCGGACCCAGTACTTC
CDR3: CSARETLRTQYF
V: TRBV20-1
J: TRBJ2-5
size: .
D: .

DNA: TGTGCCAGCAGTGTGTACAGAGCGAACACCGGGGAGCTGTTTTTT
CDR3: CASSVYRANTGELFF
V: TRBV12-3/TRBV12-4
J: TRBJ2-2
size: many
D: .

DNA: TGTGCCAGCTCACCACGATCGGCTGCAGGGAGTGCCAAAAACATTCAGTACTTC
CDR3: CASSPRSAAGSAKNIQYF
V: TRBV18
J: TRBJ2-4
size: .
D: .

DNA: TGTGCCAGCAGTTTAGCAGGGGCAACCTACGAGCAGTACTTC
CDR3: CASSLAGATYEQYF
V: TRBV12-3/TRBV12-4
J: TRBJ2-7
size: many
D: .

DNA: TGTGCCAGCAGCGTAGCCGGGGGCTCTGGGGCCAACGTCCTGACTTTC
CDR3: CASSVAGGSGANVLTF
V: TRBV9
J: TRBJ2-6
size: few
D: .

DNA: TGTGCCAGCAGACAAGATACCGGGACTAAGCAGTTCTTC
CDR3: CASRQDTGTKQFF
V: TRBV7-3
J: TRBJ2-1
size: many
D: TRBD2

DNA: TGTGCCAGCAGCTTGGGGCAGGCGTGGAGCAATCAGCCCCAGCATTTT
CDR3: CASSLGQAWSNQPQHF
V: TRBV5-5
J: TRBJ1-5
size: many
D: .

DNA: TGTGCCAGCAGCTTAGGGACAGGGGGCTACTATGGCTACACCTTC
CDR3: CASSLGTGGYYGYTF
V: TRBV7-9
J: TRBJ1-2
size: many
D: TRBD1

DNA: TGTGCCAGCAGCTTGGGAACTGCCCCTTACAATGAGCAGTTCTTC
CDR3: CASSLGTAPYNEQFF
V: TRBV5-4
J: TRBJ2-1
size: few
D: .

DNA: TGCAGTGCTAGAGCTCCGGGGGGTCGGGAGGGCCAGTTCTTC
CDR3: CSARAPGGREGQFF
V: TRBV20-1
J: TRBJ2-1
size: many
D: TRBD2

DNA: TGTGCCAGCAGCGTAGCAGGGGATAGCAATCAGCCCCAGCATTTT
CDR3: CASSVAGDSNQPQHF
V: TRBV9
J: TRBJ1-5
size: .
D: .

DNA: TGTGCCAGCAGCTTAGGGTCGGCGGGTACGCAGTATTTT
CDR3: CASSLGSAGTQYF
V: TRBV11-1
J: TRBJ2-3
size: many
D: .

DNA: TGTGCCAGCAGTCTTACACTCACCGGATTATTAGACTTC
CDR3: CASSLTLTGLLDF
V: TRBV27
J: TRBJ2-7
size: many
D: .

DNA: TGTGCCAGTAGAGAAACAGGGAAAGAGACCCAGTACTTC
CDR3: CASRETGKETQYF
V: TRBV19
J: TRBJ2-5
size: .
D: .

DNA: TGCAGTGCTAGACTATCCTACGAGCAGTACTTC
CDR3: CSARLSYEQYF
V: TRBV20-1
J: TRBJ2-7
size: many
D: .

DNA: TGTGCCAGCAGGCTAGCGGGGAGCTCCTACGAGCAGTACTTC
CDR3: CASRLAGSSYEQYF
V: TRBV2
J: TRBJ2-7
size: many
D: TRBD2

DNA: TGTGCCAGCCGCTCTAGCGGGCAGGGGAGGGGAAATGAGCAGTTCTTC
CDR3: CASRSSGQGRGNEQFF
V: TRBV27
J: TRBJ2-1
size: many
D: TRBD2

DNA: TGCAGTGCTAGGGAGGGAGGCACAGATACGCAGTATTTT
CDR3: CSAREGGTDTQYF
V: TRBV20-1
J: TRBJ2-3
size: few
D: .

DNA: TGTGCCAGCAGCTTAACTAGCGGGAGCACCGGGGAGCTGTTTTTT
CDR3: CASSLTSGSTGELFF
V: TRBV7-2
J: TRBJ2-2
size: many
D: TRBD2

DNA: TGCAGTGTTAATAGCGGGGGTAGCACAGATACGCAGTATTTT
CDR3: CSVNSGGSTDTQYF
V: TRBV20-1
J: TRBJ2-3
size: many
D: TRBD2

DNA: TGTGCCAGCAGCCCAGCACGTCGGACTAGCGGGGTTAATGAGCAGTTCTTC
CDR3: CASSPARRTSGVNEQFF
V: TRBV3-1
J: TRBJ2-1
size: many
D: TRBD2

DNA: TGTGCCAGCAGCCCAAGGGGTAGCGTCGATGAGCAGTTCTTC
CDR3: CASSPRGSVDEQFF
V: TRBV11-3
J: TRBJ2-1
size: many
D: .

DNA: TGTGCCAGCACCCCCGTCCAGGACAGCCAAGAGACCCAGTACTTC
CDR3: CASTPVQDSQETQYF
V: TRBV6-2/TRBV6-3
J: TRBJ2-5
size: .
D: .

DNA: TGTGCCAGCAGTTACTCGATATCACGAGCGGGAGCCCTCGGCGGGGAGCTGTTTTTT
CDR3: CASSYSISRAGALGGELFF
V: TRBV6-5
J: TRBJ2-2
size: medium-sized
D: TRBD2

DNA: TGTGCCAGCAGTGAAGAGAGGGCCGAGCAGTACTTC
CDR3: CASSEERAEQYF
V: TRBV6-1
J: TRBJ2-7
size: many
D: .

DNA: TGTGCCAGTAGTGCCCCGGGACAGGACAATGAGCAGTTCTTC
CDR3: CASSAPGQDNEQFF
V: TRBV19
J: TRBJ2-1
size: few
D: TRBD1

DNA: TGTGCCAGCAGTGATAATGAAAAACTGTTTTTT
CDR3: CASSDNEKLFF
V: TRBV2
J: TRBJ1-4
size: few
D: .

DNA: TGTGCCAGCTCACCACCGTTTTGGAAGCCGAACGAGAGAGATGGCTACACCTTC
CDR3: CASSPPFWKPNERDGYTF
V: TRBV18
J: TRBJ1-2
size: many
D: .

DNA: TGTGCCAGCAGCTTAGTGGCACCCGGCTCCTACGAGCAGTACTTC
CDR3: CASSLVAPGSYEQYF
V: TRBV7-2
J: TRBJ2-7
size: many
D: .

DNA: TGCAGCGTCCCCCACGAAGGGGAGACCCAGTACTTC
CDR3: CSVPHEGETQYF
V: TRBV29-1
J: TRBJ2-5
size: .
D: .

DNA: TGCGCCAGCAGCTTGTCGCCCCAGGGGAGCAATCAGCCCCAGCATTTT
CDR3: CASSLSPQGSNQPQHF
V: TRBV5-1
J: TRBJ1-5
size: many
D: .

DNA: TGTGCCAGCACGGATGGAGATAGCAATCAGCCCCAGCATTTT
CDR3: CASTDGDSNQPQHF
V: TRBV12-3/TRBV12-4
J: TRBJ1-5
size: many
D: .

DNA: TGCAGTACAGAAGCGAGAGGGAGCTTGGTCGGAGAGACCCAGTACTTC
CDR3: CSTEARGSLVGETQYF
V: TRBV20-1
J: TRBJ2-5
size: medium-sized
D: .

DNA: TGCAGTGCTAGAGTCCTCTACCGCAATAACAATGAGCAGTTCTTC
CDR3: CSARVLYRNNNEQFF
V: TRBV20-1
J: TRBJ2-1
size: medium-sized
D: .

DNA: TGTGCCAGCAGTTACCCCAGCAGGGTACGGAATTCACCCCTCCACTTT
CDR3: CASSYPSRVRNSPLHF
V: TRBV6-6
J: TRBJ1-6
size: many
D: .

DNA: TGCGCCAGCAGCCCTAGCGGGAGGGCGGGAGATACGCAGTATTTT
CDR3: CASSPSGRAGDTQYF
V: TRBV4-3
J: TRBJ2-3
size: many
D: TRBD2

DNA: TGTGCCAGCAGGCCCAGGGACCTTAACACTGAAGCTTTCTTT
CDR3: CASRPRDLNTEAFF
V: TRBV28
J: TRBJ1-1
size: many
D: .

DNA: TGTGCCAGCAGCTTAGACGGGGTCACAGATACGCAGTATTTT
CDR3: CASSLDGVTDTQYF
V: TRBV5-4
J: TRBJ2-3
size: few
D: .

DNA: TGTGCCAGCAGAGATACAGCCGAGCAGTACTTC
CDR3: CASRDTAEQYF
V: TRBV2
J: TRBJ2-7
size: few
D: .

DNA: TGTGCCAGCAGCGACACGCGGGGCCCCCAGGCTGAGCAGTTCTTC
CDR3: CASSDTRGPQAEQFF
V: TRBV6-6
J: TRBJ2-1
size: many
D: .

DNA: TGTGCCAGCAGTAAATGGACAGTCCAAGAGACCCAGTACTTC
CDR3: CASSKWTVQETQYF
V: TRBV25-1
J: TRBJ2-5
size: few
D: .

DNA: TGTGCCAGCAGCTCCACAGGGGTTGGTACAGATACGCAGTATTTT
CDR3: CASSSTGVGTDTQYF
V: TRBV7-3
J: TRBJ2-3
size: many
D: TRBD1

DNA: TGTGCCAGCAGCCCCGCGGTCACAGATACGCAGTATTTT
CDR3: CASSPAVTDTQYF
V: TRBV7-2
J: TRBJ2-3
size: many
D: .

DNA: TGCAGTGCTAGAGATCTAGGCAGACAGAACACTGAAGCTTTCTTT
CDR3: CSARDLGRQNTEAFF
V: TRBV20-1
J: TRBJ1-1
size: many
D: .

DNA: TGTGCCAGCAGCCGGACTTCTGCGAACGTTGAGCAGTTCTTC
CDR3: CASSRTSANVEQFF
V: TRBV4-2
J: TRBJ2-1
size: many
D: .

DNA: TGTGCCAGCAGCGTAGGTCCGGTGGGGCCGGGGACTGAAGCTTTCTTT
CDR3: CASSVGPVGPGTEAFF
V: TRBV9
J: TRBJ1-1
size: many
D: .

DNA: TGCGCCAGCAGCCAAGGAGGGAGCTACGAGCAGTACTTC
CDR3: CASSQGGSYEQYF
V: TRBV4-1
J: TRBJ2-7
size: .
D: .

DNA: TGCAGTGCTAGAGGGGCCTCGGTTGACCGATACAATGAGCAGTTCTTC
CDR3: CSARGASVDRYNEQFF
V: TRBV20-1
J: TRBJ2-1
size: many
D: .